These 30 T cell receptor beta chains share one sample of origin, sequenced in a study of memory CD4+ T cells and cytomegalovirus serostatus (dated by TCRdb to 2018 to 2020). Single viable CD3+CD4+CD8-CD45RO+ cells were sorted as memory CD4+ T cells on a FACSAria II. The library was generated by the immunoSEQ multiplex PCR assay. In its TCRdb copy, this immuneACCESS table keeps in-frame sequences only and misses some clones. Where compared with another copy, unresolved V genes explain less than half of these, and the others have no known cause. The sample contains about 25,000 clones, over 70% of them found a single time. The ten top clones hold around 0.68% of the sample. The sample taken for sequencing was memory CD4+ T cells from blood. The source of these receptors is an adult in good health and CMV-seronegative.

V gene TRBV11-2 combines with J gene TRBJ2-7, with 9 bases identical to TRBD1. CDR3 size: 14 residues. The junction had 8 bases not matched to a gene; V was cut back by 6 bases and J by 5 bases. CDR1 and CDR2 (germline): SGHAT, FQNNGV. DNA for the CDR3: TGTGCCAGCAGTAGGGACAGGGAATCGAACGAGCAGTACTTC. Protein product: CASSRDRESNEQYF.

J is TRBJ2-7 and V is TRBV9; 8 positions match TRBD1. V trimming: 1 base; J trimming: 3 bases; junction bases outside the gene matches: 6. CDR1 SGDLS and CDR2 YYNGEE come from the germline V gene. The CDR3 consists of 15 residues. CDR3 DNA sequence: TGTGCCAGCAGCGTATCCCCGGGACAGGACTACGAGCAGTACTTC. This gives the protein CASSVSPGQDYEQYF.

The CDR3 nucleotides read TGTGCCAGCAGCAGACAGGCAACTAATGAAAAACTGTTTTTT. Its protein is CASSRQATNEKLFF. V gene TRBV6-1 combines with J gene TRBJ1-4, with a possible D match to TRBD1 (6 bases). CDR1 is MNHNS and CDR2 is SASEGT in the germline V gene. With 6 bases removed from V and 0 bases from J, the gap between germline ends came to 8 bases. This CDR3 spans 14 amino acids.

The chain joins TRBV5-5 to TRBJ1-5; D not certain. Germline V CDR1 and CDR2: SGHKS, YYEKEE (reference sequence). There are 11 residues in the CDR3. V gave up 4 bases and J gave up 10 bases, with 9 bases separating them. DNA of the CDR3: TGTGCCAGCAGCCTGCCGGGACCCCAGCATTTT. It encodes CASSLPGPQHF.

This clone turned up a few times. One end of the junction does not line up with germline, which may come from a read error. The CDR3 here is CASSLTGHYRHF. The CDR3 coding sequence is TGTGCCAGCAGTTTAACGGGACACTATCGCCACTTC. The V gene is TRBV28, the J gene TRBJ2-7; tentatively, D is TRBD1 (6 bases). The CDR3 consists of 12 residues. The germline CDR1 and CDR2 sequences are MDHEN and SYDVKM.

The V call is TRBV10-3, the J call TRBJ2-6; TRBD2 matches at 13 bases. V lost 5 bases and J lost 0; bases outside the gene matches: 7. The germline V gene has CDR1 ENHRY and CDR2 SYGVKD. The CDR3 sequence is 19 residues long. The CDR3 DNA sequence: TGTGCCATCAGTTACGGACTAGCGGGGGCTCGCTCTGGGGCCAACGTCCTGACTTTC. Protein product: CAISYGLAGARSGANVLTF.

This clone came up a few times. This chain uses TRBV28 with TRBJ1-5; D is unclear. Between the trimmed V and J ends, which lost 6 bases and 2 bases, there was a span of 11 bases. The CDR3 extends over 14 amino acids. Germline V lookup: CDR1 MDHEN, CDR2 SYDVKM. This chain's CDR3 is CASSSSLGNQPQHF. DNA for the CDR3: TGTGCCAGCAGCTCCTCTTTGGGCAATCAGCCCCAGCATTTT.

The chain has TRBV7-2 and TRBJ2-5, with D possibly called TRBD1 or TRBD2 (7 bases each). Germline V gives CDR1 SGHTA, CDR2 FQGNSA. This CDR3 spans 15 amino acids. Trimming took off 6 bases at V and 1 base at J, with 15 bases between the two ends. The CDR3 nucleotides are TGTGCCAGCAGGGGACGGGGGGACAGCCAAGAGACCCAGTACTTC. Translating it yields CASRGRGDSQETQYF.

The chain combines TRBV2 with TRBJ1-2; tentatively, D is TRBD1 (5 bases). Germline V lookup: CDR1 SNHLY, CDR2 FYNNEI. The CDR3 has 12 amino acids. Between the trimmed V and J ends, which lost 1 base and 11 bases, there was a span of 11 bases. The CDR3, as DNA: TGTGCCAGCAGTGAAGGTGTAGGGGTTTACACCTTC. It specifies CASSEGVGVYTF.

This clone appeared once. The chain uses TRBV7-6 and TRBJ2-5; D is unresolved. The CDR3 has 11 amino acids. V shed 3 bases and J shed 5 bases, with 4 bases lying between them. Germline CDR1 is SGHVS and CDR2 is FNYEAQ. CDR3 nucleotides: TGTGCCAGCAGCTTGTCTGAGACCCAGTACTTC. Translation: CASSLSETQYF.

The gene calls are TRBV19 and TRBJ1-5, with unresolved D. The CDR3 has 14 residues. Germline CDR1 and CDR2: LNHDA and SQIVND (reference sequence). V dropped 3 bases and J dropped 6 bases, with 12 bases sitting between them. CDR3 coding DNA: TGTGCCAGTAGTATGAGTGGTTTCGGTCAGCCCCAGCATTTT. This translates into CASSMSGFGQPQHF.

The rearrangement links TRBV7-9 to TRBJ2-1, with 8 bases that match TRBD2. CDR1 is SEHNR, CDR2 FQNEAQ, per germline (reference sequence). V dropped 5 bases and J dropped 4; count of bases not matched to a gene: 7. The CDR3 totals 15 residues. The DNA of the CDR3 is TGTGCCAGCAGCATAAGCGGGGGTTCATACAATGAGCAGTTCTTC. It translates to CASSISGGSYNEQFF.

The rearrangement joins TRBV6-1 to TRBJ1-5; possible D gene TRBD1, 5 bases. The germline gives CDR1 MNHNS, CDR2 SASEGT. Trimming removed 3 bases at V and 1 base at J, with 10 bases between. The CDR3 totals 15 residues. CDR3 residues: CASSDGGASNQPQHF. The CDR3 DNA reads as TGTGCCAGCAGTGACGGAGGGGCAAGCAATCAGCCCCAGCATTTT.

The chain joins TRBV9 to TRBJ1-2; D is undetermined. Between the trimmed V and J ends, which lost 0 bases and 2 bases, there was a span of 11 bases. This CDR3 is 15 amino acids long. Germline CDR1 reads SGDLS; CDR2 reads YYNGEE. The CDR3 DNA is TGTGCCAGCAGCGTAGTCCCGGACGGCAACTATGGCTACACCTTC. This codes for CASSVVPDGNYGYTF. The whole variable domain, filled in from reference TRBV9 and TRBJ1-2, reads DSGVTQTPKHLITATGQRVTLRCSPRSGDLSVYWYQQSLDQGLQFLIQYYNGEERAKGNILERFSAQQFPDLHSELNLSSLELGDSALYFCASSVVPDGNYGYTFGSGTRLTVV.

The chain is built from TRBV11-3 and TRBJ2-1; D remains ambiguous. Per the germline V gene, CDR1 is SGHNT and CDR2 is YENEEA. This CDR3 is 13 amino acids long. V was cut by 5 bases and J by 8 bases, with 13 bases left in between. The CDR3 protein is CASSPGSGDEQFF. The CDR3 DNA reads as TGTGCCAGCAGCCCTGGATCTGGGGATGAGCAGTTCTTC.

The chain's CDR3 is CASSFGGARGEAFF. The CDR3, as DNA: TGTGCCAGCAGCTTCGGGGGAGCTAGGGGGGAAGCTTTCTTT. This chain links TRBV7-2 with TRBJ1-1; D may be TRBD1 (6 bases). Germline V CDR1 and CDR2: SGHTA, FQGNSA. The CDR3 contains 14 residues. V lost 3 bases, J lost 8 bases, and 16 bases lay in between.

The V call is TRBV27, the J call TRBJ2-2, with 9 bases fitting TRBD1. This CDR3 has 14 residues. V shed 5 bases and J 8 bases; nucleotides not matched to a gene: 6. Germline values: CDR1 MNHEY, CDR2 SMNVEV (reference sequence). CDR3 residues: CASSPRQGVGELFF. Written as DNA, the CDR3 is TGTGCCAGCAGTCCGAGACAGGGGGTAGGGGAGCTGTTTTTT.

The gene calls are TRBV6-1 and TRBJ1-2; D gene ambiguous. The CDR3 contains 12 residues. V lost 6 bases and J 4 bases, leaving 9 bases between the germline ends. Germline V lookup: CDR1 MNHNS, CDR2 SASEGT. Here the CDR3 DNA reads TGTGCCAGCAGCACGTCGGGCTATGGCTACACCTTC. It translates to CASSTSGYGYTF.

The CDR3 protein is CASSLGFDEKLFF. CDR3 bases: TGTGCCAGCAGTTTGGGGTTCGATGAAAAACTGTTTTTT. This rearrangement joins TRBV27 to TRBJ1-4; no clear D gene. With 3 bases removed from V and 6 bases from J, the gap between germline ends came to 8 bases. Per the germline V gene, CDR1 is MNHEY and CDR2 is SMNVEV (reference sequence). The CDR3 consists of 13 residues.

This sequence joins TRBV19 and TRBJ1-1; tentatively, D is TRBD1 (5 bases). Germline loops: CDR1 LNHDA, CDR2 SQIVND (reference sequence). This CDR3 spans 15 amino acids. Between the trimmed V and J ends, which lost 3 bases and 5 bases, there was a span of 16 bases. As DNA, the CDR3 is TGTGCCAGTAGTATGGGTTCAGCCGGGGGTACTGAAGCTTTCTTT. Translated: CASSMGSAGGTEAFF.

This clone came up once. The J gene is TRBJ2-5, the V gene TRBV11-3; 10 nucleotides match TRBD2. This CDR3 is built from 15 residues. With V trimmed by 5 bases and J by 5 bases, 8 bases remained unmatched. Looked up from germline, CDR1 is SGHNT and CDR2 is YENEEA. CDR3 in DNA: TGTGCCAGCAGCCGATCTAGCGGGGGCGGGGAGACCCAGTACTTC. Translating gives CASSRSSGGGETQYF. Using reference TRBV11-3 and TRBJ2-5 for the parts outside the CDR3, the full variable domain is EAGVVQSPRYKIIEKKQPVAFWCNPISGHNTLYWYLQNLGQGPELLIRYENEEAVDDSQLPKDRFSAERLKGVDSTLKIQPAELGDSAVYLCASSRSSGGGETQYFGPGTRLLVL.

This clone has a single count. The V gene is TRBV7-9, the J gene TRBJ1-5; D is unresolved. The CDR3 is made up of 13 amino acids. Germline V gene data show CDR1 as SEHNR and CDR2 as FQNEAQ (reference sequence). V was pared by 1 base and J by 3 bases, with 4 bases between. The CDR3 loop reads CASSLVVNQPQHF. CDR3 in DNA: TGTGCCAGCAGCTTAGTCGTCAATCAGCCCCAGCATTTT. The whole variable domain, filled in from reference TRBV7-9 and TRBJ1-5, reads DTGVSQNPRHKITKRGQNVTFRCDPISEHNRLYWYRQTLGQGPEFLTYFQNEAQLEKSRLLSDRFSAERPKGSFSTLEIQRTEQGDSAMYLCASSLVVNQPQHFGDGTRLSIL.

The J gene is TRBJ2-5, the V gene TRBV10-3; a weak D match, TRBD2 (7 bases). Germline CDR1 reads ENHRY; CDR2 reads SYGVKD. The CDR3 is 14 amino acids. The ends were cut back, 6 bases at V and 3 bases at J, with 14 bases in the middle. Written as DNA, the CDR3 is TGTGCCATCAGCGCACTAGGGGGGGAAGAGACCCAGTACTTC. Its protein product is CAISALGGEETQYF.

The chain uses TRBV29-1 and TRBJ1-5; 8 bases match TRBD1. CDR1 is SQVTM, CDR2 ANQGSEA, per germline. The J segment lost 0 bases and the V segment lost 5 bases, leaving 6 bases of the junction unmatched. This CDR3 spans 15 amino acids. The CDR3 nucleotides read TGCAGCGTTAGCAAGACAGGGGATAGCAATCAGCCCCAGCATTTT. Its protein is CSVSKTGDSNQPQHF.

The chain uses TRBV9 and TRBJ2-1; 13 bases are shared with TRBD2. V lost 0 bases to trimming and J lost 0 bases; unmatched junction nucleotides: 9. The germline V gene encodes CDR1 SGDLS and CDR2 YYNGEE. The CDR3 has 20 amino acids. CDR3 in amino acids: CASSVVGRTSGGISYNEQFF. Written as DNA, the CDR3 is TGTGCCAGCAGCGTAGTGGGGCGGACTAGCGGGGGTATCTCCTACAATGAGCAGTTCTTC.

This clone has just a few counts. The genes are TRBV19 and TRBJ1-1; 7 bases are shared with TRBD1. The CDR3 spans 15 residues. V was pared by 4 bases and J by 1 base, with 6 bases of the junction left unmatched. The germline V gene has CDR1 LNHDA and CDR2 SQIVND (reference sequence). CDR3 amino acids: CASSTTGTENTEAFF. The CDR3 DNA follows: TGTGCCAGTAGTACAACCGGGACAGAGAACACTGAAGCTTTCTTT.

The V gene is TRBV9, the J gene TRBJ2-6; D is possibly TRBD1 (6 bases). Trimming removed 4 bases at V and 4 bases at J, with 12 bases between. The germline V gene has CDR1 SGDLS and CDR2 YYNGEE. This CDR3 contains 15 residues. The CDR3 loop reads CASSSQGLGANVLTF. DNA for the CDR3: TGTGCCAGCAGCTCACAGGGTTTGGGGGCCAACGTCCTGACTTTC. Together with reference TRBV9 and TRBJ2-6, the CDR3 gives the full variable domain: DSGVTQTPKHLITATGQRVTLRCSPRSGDLSVYWYQQSLDQGLQFLIQYYNGEERAKGNILERFSAQQFPDLHSELNLSSLELGDSALYFCASSSQGLGANVLTFGAGSRLTVL.

This chain joins TRBV11-2 and TRBJ1-3, with TRBD1 matching 8 bases. The CDR3 length is 15 residues. Looked up from germline, CDR1 is SGHAT and CDR2 is FQNNGV. Trimming removed 4 bases from V and 6 bases from J; junction bases left unmatched: 8. The CDR3 region is CASSSTDRVTNTIYF. The CDR3 nucleotides are TGTGCCAGCAGCTCCACGGACAGGGTTACAAACACCATATATTTT.

The chain combines TRBV28 with TRBJ1-2; D is undetermined. Germline values: CDR1 MDHEN, CDR2 SYDVKM. V was shortened by 2 bases and J by 4 bases, with 5 bases between the two germline ends. This CDR3 region has 12 residues. CDR3 sequence reads: CASSLPSYGYTF. The CDR3 DNA is TGTGCCAGCAGTTTACCCAGCTATGGCTACACCTTC.

The chain has TRBV18 and TRBJ2-7; 7 bases line up with TRBD1. Germline loops: CDR1 KGHSH, CDR2 LQKENI. The CDR3 is 14 amino acids. Unmatched junction bases numbered 8, after V lost 3 bases and J lost 6 bases. CDR3 region: CASSPIKQGREQYF. The CDR3 DNA is TGTGCCAGCTCACCTATAAAACAGGGGCGCGAGCAGTACTTC.